These T cell receptor beta chains were read from a single sample in a study of T cells in Graves' hyperthyroidism and ophthalmopathy. TCRdb recomputed calls from the multiplex PCR reads with MiXCR, one row per CDR3 protein. The profile shows roughly 420,000 distinct CDR3 sequences, roughly an eighth of them singletons. The sequenced sample consisted of blood. These receptors all come from a woman between 18 and 30 years old with Graves' hyperthyroidism. CDR3s include the opening cysteine and the closing phenylalanine or tryptophan. Fields, in order: D gene, V gene, clone size, J gene, CDR3 protein, CDR3 DNA. A D gene is named only where the DNA matches it firmly. The listing skips clone size in some rows; elsewhere it reads once, few, many or a size class.

>NA|TRBV7-2|few|TRBJ1-2
CASSLARLLGGYTF
TGTGCCAGCAGCTTAGCGAGACTTTTAGGGGGCTACACCTTC
>TRBD2|TRBV20-1|many|TRBJ2-1
CSARGLAGGSSYNEQFF
TGCAGTGCTAGGGGGCTAGCGGGAGGGAGCTCCTACAATGAGCAGTTCTTC
>TRBD1|TRBV6-1|many|TRBJ2-7
CARIRDRGYEQYF
TGTGCCAGAATTCGGGACAGGGGCTACGAGCAGTACTTC
>TRBD1|TRBV19|NA|TRBJ2-7
CASSILDRGSEQYF
TGTGCCAGTAGTATCTTGGACAGGGGCTCCGAGCAGTACTTC
>NA|TRBV20-1|NA|TRBJ2-7
CSARLVIAYEQYF
TGCAGTGCTCGTCTTGTGATCGCCTACGAGCAGTACTTC
>NA|TRBV20-1|few|TRBJ2-7
CSARVQGWGEQYF
TGCAGTGCTAGAGTGCAGGGATGGGGCGAGCAGTACTTC
>NA|TRBV7-8|many|TRBJ1-4
CASSLGGREKLFF
TGTGCCAGCAGCTTAGGCGGACGGGAAAAACTGTTTTTT
>TRBD2|TRBV28|few|TRBJ2-1
CASSLEAGVRNEQFF
TGTGCCAGCAGTTTAGAAGCGGGAGTTCGGAATGAGCAGTTCTTC
>NA|TRBV4-2|few|TRBJ2-3
CASSQHLEDTDTQYF
TGTGCCAGCAGCCAGCATCTAGAAGACACAGATACGCAGTATTTT
>NA|TRBV2|many|TRBJ2-2
CASSPTVARAGELFF
TGTGCCAGCAGTCCCACAGTCGCTCGGGCCGGGGAGCTGTTTTTT
>NA|TRBV12-3/TRBV12-4|NA|TRBJ1-2
CASNPGQGRDYGYTF
TGTGCCAGCAACCCGGGGCAGGGGAGGGACTATGGCTACACCTTC
>TRBD2|TRBV29-1|many|TRBJ2-5
CSVDRASGKGGTQYF
TGCAGCGTTGATAGGGCTAGCGGGAAGGGGGGGACCCAGTACTTC
>NA|TRBV20-1|many|TRBJ2-2
CSARQNTGELFF
TGCAGTGCTAGACAGAACACCGGGGAGCTGTTTTTT
>NA|TRBV9|NA|TRBJ1-3
CASSVGVSSGNTIYF
TGTGCCAGCAGCGTAGGGGTGAGCTCTGGAAACACCATATATTTT
>TRBD1|TRBV25-1|few|TRBJ1-4
CASSGTGDGGEKLFF
TGTGCCAGCAGTGGGACAGGGGATGGGGGTGAAAAACTGTTTTTT
>TRBD1|TRBV7-8|many|TRBJ1-1
CASSQDRAAEAFF
TGTGCCAGCAGCCAGGACAGGGCCGCTGAAGCTTTCTTT
>NA|TRBV9|NA|TRBJ2-3
CASSGERSQYF
TGTGCCAGCAGCGGAGAAAGGTCGCAGTATTTT
>NA|TRBV12-5|few|TRBJ1-1
CASGLVTGRPYTEAFF
TGTGCTAGTGGTTTGGTAACAGGGCGCCCGTACACTGAAGCTTTCTTT
>NA|TRBV7-2|many|TRBJ2-1
CASSQDGGGQFF
TGTGCCAGCAGTCAGGACGGAGGAGGGCAGTTCTTC
>NA|TRBV6-2/TRBV6-3|NA|TRBJ2-7
CASSYEREQYF
TGTGCCAGCAGTTACGAGCGGGAGCAGTACTTC
>NA|TRBV6-2/TRBV6-3|many|TRBJ1-1
CASSFSFGTEAFF
TGTGCCAGCAGTTTTTCTTTCGGCACCGAAGCTTTCTTT
>TRBD1|TRBV28|NA|TRBJ1-6
CASRTGGSYNSPLHF
TGTGCCAGCAGAACAGGGGGCTCCTATAATTCACCCCTCCACTTT